Below are 29 T cell receptor beta chains sequenced from a single sample in a study of control samples from healthy donors and cancer patients. Repertoires were generated with immunoSEQ multiplex PCR, while TCRdb's copy carries only in-frame clones and drops some. The data hold approximately 130,000 clones, with roughly 90% observed a single time. Sample: blood. The receptors were gathered from a middle-aged man in good health.

The CDR3 sequence: CATSREAGGLYEQYF. As DNA, the CDR3 is TGTGCCACCAGCAGAGAGGCAGGGGGCCTCTACGAGCAGTACTTC. The gene calls are TRBV15 and TRBJ2-7; 8 nucleotides align to TRBD1. Per the germline V gene, CDR1 is LNHNV and CDR2 is YYDKDF (reference sequence). The J segment lost 3 bases and the V segment lost 0 bases, leaving 4 bases of the junction unmatched. There are 15 residues in the CDR3.

This chain joins TRBV6-2 or TRBV6-3 and TRBJ2-7, with D unclear. The CDR3 totals 12 residues. Between the trimmed V and J ends, which lost 2 bases and 6 bases, there was a span of 8 bases. From germline, CDR1 is MNHEY and CDR2 SVGEGT. The CDR3 here is CASSYQVGEQYF. The CDR3 DNA is TGTGCCAGCAGTTACCAGGTAGGCGAGCAGTACTTC.

This clone was picked up one time. The chain has TRBV18 and TRBJ2-3; TRBD2 matches at 7 bases. Trimming took 0 bases from V and 1 from J; bases not matched to a gene: 7. Looked up from germline, CDR1 is KGHSH and CDR2 is LQKENI. This CDR3 is built from 17 residues. CDR3: CASSPPRGEGGTDTQYF. The CDR3 nucleotides are TGTGCCAGCTCACCACCGCGTGGGGAGGGCGGCACAGATACGCAGTATTTT.

The chain combines TRBV5-6 with TRBJ1-4; 10 bases match TRBD1. Germline assignment: CDR1 SGHDT and CDR2 YYEEEE. The CDR3 totals 14 residues. Germline trimming cut 4 bases from V and 8 bases from J; bases unmatched to any gene: 5. The CDR3 region has the DNA TGTGCCAGCAGCAACGACAGGGGGCGGGAAAAACTGTTTTTT. Residues: CASSNDRGREKLFF.

J is TRBJ1-4 and V is TRBV20-1; D is perhaps TRBD1 (5 bases). Germline V lookup: CDR1 DFQATT, CDR2 SNEGSKA (reference sequence). The CDR3 contains 14 residues. Trimming left V 3 bases short and J 3 bases short, with 11 bases between. CDR3 DNA: TGCAGTGCTAGTCGCGGGGGGTCTAATGAAAAACTGTTTTTT. Translating gives CSASRGGSNEKLFF.

This chain connects TRBV6-5 to TRBJ1-2; TRBD1 might be the D (5 bases). V was cut by 0 bases and J by 6 bases, with 8 bases left in between. Germline assignment: CDR1 MNHEY and CDR2 SVGAGI. This CDR3 comprises 13 residues. CDR3 amino acids: CASSYSTVDGYTF. The CDR3 nucleotides are TGTGCCAGCAGTTACTCGACAGTAGATGGCTACACCTTC.

The chain employs TRBV28 and TRBJ1-1; 9 positions match TRBD1. The V and J ends lost 5 bases and 4 bases, in that order; junction bases with no gene match: 2. This CDR3 contains 13 residues. In germline, CDR1 is MDHEN, CDR2 SYDVKM. The CDR3 sequence is CASSLTGGTEAFF. CDR3 coding DNA: TGTGCCAGCAGTCTGACAGGGGGCACTGAAGCTTTCTTT. Together with reference TRBV28 and TRBJ1-1, the CDR3 gives the full variable domain: DVKVTQSSRYLVKRTGEKVFLECVQDMDHENMFWYRQDPGLGLRLIYFSYDVKMKEKGDIPEGYSVSREKKERFSLILESASTNQTSMYLCASSLTGGTEAFFGQGTRLTVV.

This chain joins TRBV6-5 and TRBJ2-2, with a tentative D call TRBD1 (5 bases). The CDR3 has 13 residues. With 4 bases removed from V and 5 bases from J, the gap between germline ends came to 8 bases. Germline CDR1 MNHEY, CDR2 SVGAGI. Written as DNA, the CDR3 is TGTGCCAGCAGTTCCAGGGTTACCGGGGAGCTGTTTTTT. Translating it yields CASSSRVTGELFF.

This chain joins TRBV9 and TRBJ2-5, with 12 bases identical to TRBD2. This CDR3 has 17 residues. Germline V gene sequence: CDR1 SGDLS, CDR2 YYNGEE. V lost 2 bases to trimming and J lost 3 bases; unmatched junction nucleotides: 8. The CDR3 sequence is CASSVSSGLAGKETQYF. In DNA form, the CDR3 reads TGTGCCAGCAGCGTGTCCTCGGGACTAGCGGGTAAAGAGACCCAGTACTTC.

The chain carries TRBV2 and TRBJ2-1, with TRBD2 matching 9 bases. This CDR3 contains 15 residues. Germline loops: CDR1 SNHLY, CDR2 FYNNEI. The J segment lost 9 bases and the V segment lost 2 bases, leaving 8 bases of the junction unmatched. The CDR3, as DNA: TGTGCCAGCAGTGAACAGGGCGGGGGGGCTGGTGAGCAGTTCTTC. Protein product: CASSEQGGGAGEQFF.

The CDR3 reads CASSLGLANTGELFF. The CDR3, as DNA: TGTGCCAGCAGCTTAGGGCTAGCGAACACCGGGGAGCTGTTTTTT. The V and J genes are TRBV7-8 and TRBJ2-2, with no clear D. The V gene's germline CDR1 is SGHVS and CDR2 FQNEAQ. The CDR3 contains 15 residues. Trimming took 1 base from V and 0 from J, leaving 6 bases between them.

This clone was picked up one time. The chain recombines TRBV9 with TRBJ1-4; tentatively, D is TRBD1 (6 bases). In germline, CDR1 is SGDLS, CDR2 YYNGEE. The CDR3 is 15 residues long. V lost 7 bases to trimming and J lost 3 bases, with 16 bases between them. This chain's CDR3 is CASSRGAGANEKLFF. In DNA, the CDR3 is TGTGCCAGCTCCCGGGGGGCCGGAGCTAATGAAAAACTGTTTTTT.

This chain joins TRBV6-5 and TRBJ2-3, with D unclear. This CDR3 comprises 11 residues. Germline CDR1 is MNHEY and CDR2 is SVGAGI. V lost 6 bases, J lost 6 bases, and 7 bases lay in between. Written as DNA, the CDR3 is TGTGCCAGCAGCCCCCCGGATACGCAGTATTTT. Translation gives CASSPPDTQYF.

The chain links TRBV11-2 to TRBJ2-7, with 8 bases aligning to TRBD2. The CDR3 is 15 residues long. With V trimmed by 2 bases and J by 0 bases, 3 bases remained unmatched. Germline CDR1 is SGHAT and CDR2 is FQNNGV. The CDR3 loop is CASSLRGGSSYEQYF. DNA for the CDR3: TGTGCCAGCAGCTTACGGGGGGGTAGCTCCTACGAGCAGTACTTC.

This chain uses TRBV12-3 or TRBV12-4 with TRBJ1-1; unclear D gene. The germline V and J ends were trimmed by 4 bases and 6 bases, with 12 bases remaining between them. There are 13 residues in the CDR3. This CDR3 is CASSWAALSEAFF. In DNA, the CDR3 is TGTGCCAGCAGTTGGGCAGCACTCTCTGAAGCTTTCTTT.

This chain links TRBV27 with TRBJ1-1; D may be TRBD1 (6 bases). Germline V CDR1 and CDR2: MNHEY, SMNVEV (reference sequence). CDR3 length: 15 residues. V dropped 5 bases and J dropped 3 bases, with 16 bases sitting between them. CDR3 sequence reads: CASSVTGWSDTEAFF. Here the CDR3 DNA reads TGTGCCAGCAGTGTCACAGGGTGGTCGGACACTGAAGCTTTCTTT.

This clone has a single count. The rearrangement joins TRBV7-2 to TRBJ2-2; 8 bases line up with TRBD2. CDR3 length equals 15 residues. Trimming removed 3 bases from V and 8 bases from J; junction bases left unmatched: 8. The germline CDR1 and CDR2 sequences are SGHTA and FQGNSA. Here the CDR3 DNA reads TGTGCCAGCAGCTTCATGGTAGCGGGGAGTGGGGAGCTGTTTTTT. This codes for CASSFMVAGSGELFF.

The chain links TRBV9 to TRBJ1-6; a possible D gene is TRBD1 (6 bases). Germline V gene lookup returns CDR1 SGDLS and CDR2 YYNGEE. V was cut by 1 base and J by 8 bases, with 10 bases left in between. The length of the CDR3 is 14 residues. In nucleotides, the CDR3 is TGTGCCAGCAGCGTAAGGGGGGAGGATTCACCCCTCCACTTT. It translates to CASSVRGEDSPLHF.

CDR3 region: CASTRGGLYPTKQYF. The CDR3 nucleotides read TGTGCCAGTACCAGAGGGGGACTTTACCCTACTAAGCAGTACTTC. The chain joins TRBV19 to TRBJ2-7, with D perhaps matching TRBD1 or TRBD2 (6 bases each). Germline V gene sequence: CDR1 LNHDA, CDR2 SQIVND (reference sequence). The V end was cut by 7 bases, the J end by 8 bases, with 24 bases between. This CDR3 is 15 amino acids long.

The chain couples TRBV24-1 to TRBJ2-3, with 10 nucleotides matching TRBD1. CDR1 is KGHDR and CDR2 is SFDVKD in the germline V gene. J was trimmed by 6 bases and V by 3 bases; bases with no gene match: 5. The CDR3 runs to 15 residues. The CDR3, as DNA: TGTGCCACCAGTGATCTGACAGGGGGCGCGGATACGCAGTATTTT. This codes for CATSDLTGGADTQYF.

The chain employs TRBV19 and TRBJ1-4; D perhaps matches TRBD1 (5 bases). Germline V gene lookup returns CDR1 LNHDA and CDR2 SQIVND (reference sequence). V lost 5 bases, J lost 7 bases, and 11 bases lay in between. CDR3 length: 13 residues. The CDR3: CASSFQGTEKLFF. Written as DNA, the CDR3 is TGTGCCAGTAGTTTTCAGGGAACTGAAAAACTGTTTTTT.

The chain carries TRBV5-8 and TRBJ1-1, with 8 bases fitting TRBD1. Germline CDR1 and CDR2: SGHTS and YDEGEE. Trimming removed 3 bases from V and 6 bases from J; junction bases left unmatched: 13. This CDR3 is built from 16 residues. The CDR3 region is CASSSRVTGVVSEAFF. The CDR3 coding sequence is TGTGCCAGCAGCTCTAGGGTGACAGGGGTGGTCTCTGAAGCTTTCTTT.

The DNA of the CDR3 is TGTGCCAGCTCACCTGTTTCTGGGTTTGGCTACACCTTC. This translates into CASSPVSGFGYTF. The chain links TRBV18 to TRBJ1-2; D call uncertain. The CDR3 contains 13 residues. Trimming cost V 3 bases and J 7 bases, with 12 bases left between them. CDR1 and CDR2 from the germline V gene are KGHSH and LQKENI. The whole variable domain, remainder taken from reference TRBV18 and TRBJ1-2, is NAGVMQNPRHLVRRRGQEARLRCSPMKGHSHVYWYRQLPEEGLKFMVYLQKENIIDESGMPKERFSAEFPKEGPSILRIQQVVRGDSAAYFCASSPVSGFGYTFGSGTRLTVV.

V is TRBV5-1 and J is TRBJ2-5, with unresolved D. V lost 0 bases and J lost 1, with 13 bases in between. Germline V gives CDR1 SGHRS, CDR2 YFSETQ. The CDR3 runs to 16 residues. This chain's CDR3 is CASSLGGYRIQETQYF. CDR3 in DNA: TGCGCCAGCAGCTTGGGTGGCTACCGGATCCAAGAGACCCAGTACTTC.

The chain joins TRBV4-1 to TRBJ1-1; D possibly corresponds to TRBD1 (6 bases). The CDR3 runs 16 residues. V was cut by 1 base and J by 5 bases, with 17 bases left in between. Looked up from germline, CDR1 is MGHRA and CDR2 is YSYEKL. The CDR3 DNA sequence: TGCGCCAGCAGCCAAGGAGAACAGGGATGGAATACTGAAGCTTTCTTT. It yields the protein CASSQGEQGWNTEAFF.

This chain uses TRBV5-1 with TRBJ1-4; D unresolved. This CDR3 comprises 15 residues. Trimming took off 0 bases at V and 4 bases at J, with 10 bases between the two ends. CDR1 is SGHRS, CDR2 YFSETQ, per germline. CDR3 residues: CASSLGTVRNEKLFF. The CDR3, as DNA: TGCGCCAGCAGCTTGGGGACGGTCCGTAATGAAAAACTGTTTTTT.

The chain couples TRBV27 to TRBJ1-5, with D possibly matching TRBD1 (6 bases). Germline V gene lookup returns CDR1 MNHEY and CDR2 SMNVEV (reference sequence). The V and J ends lost 6 bases and 7 bases respectively, with 13 bases between them. The CDR3 runs to 13 residues. The CDR3 DNA sequence: TGTGCCAGCAGCCGGGGGCTAATCCAGCCCCAGCATTTT. It codes for CASSRGLIQPQHF.

The chain recombines TRBV3-1 (or the pseudogene TRBV3-2) with TRBJ1-2; the D is unclear. This CDR3 has 15 amino acids. The germline V and J ends were trimmed by 4 bases and 0 bases, with 12 bases remaining between them. CDR1 and CDR2 (germline): LGHDT, YNNKEL (reference sequence). The DNA of the CDR3 is TGTGCCAGCAGCCCTGGGTCCGGCGCTAACTATGGCTACACCTTC. Its protein is CASSPGSGANYGYTF.

The rearrangement uses TRBV29-1 and TRBJ1-2; D might be TRBD1 (6 bases). This CDR3 is built from 13 residues. Trimming cost V 7 bases and J 4 bases, with 16 bases left between them. Germline V gives CDR1 SQVTM, CDR2 ANQGSEA. The CDR3 loop is CSGGGADIYGYTF. The CDR3 DNA is TGCAGCGGGGGGGGCGCGGATATCTATGGCTACACCTTC.